This T cell receptor beta chain was captured by sequencing in a study of T-cell reconstitution after alpha-beta-depleted transplantation in children. The study's findings and limits: For some patients, TCRbeta diversity was high at day 60 because of recipient T cells and thymic progenitors that survived. Expanded clones from the graft, numbering several hundred, reportedly supplied alpha-beta T cells about two months after transplant. Newly made T cells mostly supplied T-cell counts and diversity one year after transplant.

The TCRbeta library incorporated unique molecular identifiers. TCRdb used MiXCR to reprocess the PCR reads, holding one entry per CDR3 protein. The repertoire has roughly 570,000 distinct CDR3 sequences, over 25% of them found once; the top ten carry less than 40%. To note about this clonotype: Its antigen remains unidentified.

Germline V CDR1 and CDR2: SGHRS, YFSETQ. Trimming at V came to 7 bases and at J to 3 bases, leaving 5 bases not matched to a gene. The CDR3 covers 14 residues. The gene calls are TRBV5-1 and TRBJ2-1; the match to TRBD2 covers 9 bases. The sequenced sample was PBMCs, obtained before TCRalphabeta/CD19-depleted stem cell transplant. This receptor was identified in a boy younger than two with Wiskott-Aldrich syndrome, due to receive a stem cell transplant. The CDR3 DNA reads TGCGCCAGCGCTAGCGGGAATGTCTACAATGAGCAGTTCTTC. It yields the protein CASASGNVYNEQFF.